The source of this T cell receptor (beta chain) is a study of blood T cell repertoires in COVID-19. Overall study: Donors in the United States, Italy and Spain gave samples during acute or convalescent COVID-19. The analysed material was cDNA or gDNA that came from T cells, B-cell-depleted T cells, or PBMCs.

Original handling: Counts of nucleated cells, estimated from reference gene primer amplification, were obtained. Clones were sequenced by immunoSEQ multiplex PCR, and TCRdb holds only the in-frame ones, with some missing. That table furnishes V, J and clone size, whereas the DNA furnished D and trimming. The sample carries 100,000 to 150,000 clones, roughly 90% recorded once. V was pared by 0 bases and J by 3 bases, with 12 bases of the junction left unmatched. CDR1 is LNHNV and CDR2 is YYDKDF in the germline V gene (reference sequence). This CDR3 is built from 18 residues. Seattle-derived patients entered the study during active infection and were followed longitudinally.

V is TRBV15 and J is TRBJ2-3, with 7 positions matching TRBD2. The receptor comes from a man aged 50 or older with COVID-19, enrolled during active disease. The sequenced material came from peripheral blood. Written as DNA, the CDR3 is TGTGCCACCAGCAGAGATCTGGAGGGAGGGCGGGGGACAGATACGCAGTATTTT. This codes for CATSRDLEGGRGTDTQYF.